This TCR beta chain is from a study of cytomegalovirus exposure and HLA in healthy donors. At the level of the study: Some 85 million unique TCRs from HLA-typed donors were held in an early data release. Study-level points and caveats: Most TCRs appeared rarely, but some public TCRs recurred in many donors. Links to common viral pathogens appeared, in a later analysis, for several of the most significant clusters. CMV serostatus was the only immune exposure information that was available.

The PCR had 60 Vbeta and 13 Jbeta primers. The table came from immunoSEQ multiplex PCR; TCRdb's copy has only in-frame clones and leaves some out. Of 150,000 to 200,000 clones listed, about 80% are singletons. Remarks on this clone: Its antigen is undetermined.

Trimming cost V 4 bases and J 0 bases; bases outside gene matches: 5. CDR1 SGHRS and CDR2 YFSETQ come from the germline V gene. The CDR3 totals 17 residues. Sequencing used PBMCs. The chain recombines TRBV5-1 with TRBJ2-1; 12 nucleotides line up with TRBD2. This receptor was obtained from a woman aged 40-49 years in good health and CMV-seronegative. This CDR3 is CASSRGLAGSSYNEQFF. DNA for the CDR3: TGCGCCAGCAGCCGAGGACTAGCGGGGAGCTCCTACAATGAGCAGTTCTTC.